This T cell receptor beta chain derives from a study of control samples from healthy donors and cancer patients. The assay was immunoSEQ multiplex PCR, and TCRdb's table has in-frame clones only and misses some. There are 90,000 to 150,000 clones in the sample; about 86% occur only once, and 12% lies in the top ten. V was cut by 1 base and J by 5 bases, with 18 bases left in between. Germline CDR1 reads LNHDA; CDR2 reads SQIVND (reference sequence). The CDR3 extends over 16 amino acids. Sequencing was done on a sample of blood. The chain joins TRBV19 to TRBJ2-7, with a tentative D call TRBD1 (7 bases). The source is a man aged 30 to 39 in good health. In DNA form, the CDR3 reads TGTGCCAGTAGTATAGGTGGACAGGCCCGCGGGGACGAGCAGTACTTC. Amino acid sequence: CASSIGGQARGDEQYF.